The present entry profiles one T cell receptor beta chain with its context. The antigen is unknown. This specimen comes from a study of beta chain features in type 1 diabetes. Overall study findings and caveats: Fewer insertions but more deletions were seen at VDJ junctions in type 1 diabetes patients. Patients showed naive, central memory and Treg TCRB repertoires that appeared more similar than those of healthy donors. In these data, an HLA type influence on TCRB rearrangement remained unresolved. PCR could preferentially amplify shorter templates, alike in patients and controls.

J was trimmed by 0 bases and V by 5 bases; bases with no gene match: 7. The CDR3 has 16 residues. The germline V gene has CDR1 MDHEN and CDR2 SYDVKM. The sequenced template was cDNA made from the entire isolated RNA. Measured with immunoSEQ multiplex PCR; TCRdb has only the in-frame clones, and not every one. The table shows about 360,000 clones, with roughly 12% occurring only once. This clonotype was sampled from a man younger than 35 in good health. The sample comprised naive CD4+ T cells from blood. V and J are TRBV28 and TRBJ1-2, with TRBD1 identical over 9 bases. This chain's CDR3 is CASSGQGSPANYGYTF. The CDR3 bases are TGTGCCAGCAGTGGACAGGGGTCCCCAGCTAACTATGGCTACACCTTC.